These T cell receptor beta chains were read from a single sample in a study of preoperative IRX-2 immunotherapy in early breast cancer. Some clones are missing from TCRdb's copy, which holds only in-frame ones; the method was immunoSEQ multiplex PCR. The sample holds roughly 42,000 clones, 60% to 85% seen once. The starting material was tumor tissue, obtained after IRX-2 immunotherapy. These receptors all come from a human donor with breast cancer. The CDR3 runs from the conserved cysteine through the conserved F or W. A D gene is named only where the DNA matches it firmly. The listing skips clone size in some rows; elsewhere it reads once, few, many or a size class.

d_gene | j_gene | v_gene | abundance | CDR3aa | CDR3nt
. | TRBJ2-1 | TRBV10-3 | . | CAISESGAGKNNEQFF | TGTGCCATCAGTGAGTCAGGAGCGGGCAAGAACAATGAGCAGTTCTTC
. | TRBJ2-1 | TRBV1 | . | CASSQVRIAGGVEQFF | TGCGCCAGCAGCCAAGTGAGAATAGCGGGAGGAGTTGAGCAGTTCTTC
TRBD1 | TRBJ1-3 | TRBV5-1 | . | CASSSDRGTGNTIYF | TGCGCCAGCAGCTCAGACAGGGGAACGGGAAACACCATATATTTT
TRBD2 | TRBJ2-2 | TRBV12-5 | . | CASTRTSGGANTGELFF | TGTGCCAGCACCCGGACTAGCGGGGGCGCGAACACCGGGGAGCTGTTTTTT
. | TRBJ2-1 | TRBV11-3 | . | CASTLGNRAINEQFF | TGTGCCAGCACCCTCGGGAACAGGGCCATCAATGAGCAGTTCTTC
TRBD1 | TRBJ2-2 | TRBV15 | . | CATSRDRGTGELFF | TGTGCCACCAGCCGGGACAGGGGGACCGGGGAGCTGTTTTTT
. | TRBJ1-2 | TRBV5-1 | . | CASSLGVRDYGYTF | TGCGCCAGCAGCTTGGGGGTGAGGGACTATGGCTACACCTTC
. | TRBJ2-7 | TRBV15 | . | CATSRGLVEREQYF | TGTGCCACCAGCAGAGGGCTAGTAGAAAGAGAGCAGTACTTC
. | TRBJ2-5 | TRBV6-8 | few | CASSYDLRAGETQYF | TGTGCCAGCAGTTACGACTTGAGGGCGGGAGAGACCCAGTACTTC
. | TRBJ2-4 | TRBV15 | . | CATSRPRTLLAKNIQYF | TGTGCCACCAGTAGACCTCGGACTCTCCTAGCCAAAAACATTCAGTACTTC
. | TRBJ1-1 | TRBV6-8 | . | CASTFGENTEAFF | TGTGCCAGCACATTTGGGGAGAACACTGAAGCTTTCTTT
TRBD2 | TRBJ2-5 | TRBV7-8 | few | CASRAGVGETQYF | TGTGCCAGCAGGGCGGGAGTTGGGGAGACCCAGTACTTC
. | TRBJ2-1 | TRBV5-1 | few | CASSLEGSATYNEQFF | TGCGCCAGCAGCTTGGAGGGTAGCGCTACCTACAATGAGCAGTTCTTC
. | TRBJ2-7 | TRBV6-8 | . | CASSQFQLSYEQYF | TGTGCCAGCAGTCAGTTTCAACTCTCCTACGAGCAGTACTTC
TRBD2 | TRBJ2-1 | TRBV7-6 | . | CASSLGGGTDNEQFF | TGTGCCAGCAGCTTGGGCGGGGGGACCGACAATGAGCAGTTCTTC
. | TRBJ1-2 | TRBV6-8 | . | CASSKGDWAHYGYTF | TGTGCCAGCAGTAAGGGGGATTGGGCCCACTATGGCTACACCTTC
. | TRBJ2-3 | TRBV19 | . | CASSITRIGPDTQYF | TGTGCCAGTAGTATTACCCGTATTGGCCCAGATACGCAGTATTTT
. | TRBJ1-1 | TRBV30 | . | CAWSPGASTEAFF | TGTGCCTGGAGTCCTGGGGCCTCCACTGAAGCTTTCTTT
TRBD2 | TRBJ2-5 | TRBV5-1 | . | CASSLAPSGSGETQYF | TGCGCCAGCAGCTTGGCCCCTAGCGGGAGTGGGGAGACCCAGTACTTC
. | TRBJ2-7 | TRBV19 | once | CASSSYRSSYEQYF | TGTGCCAGTAGTTCTTACAGGAGCTCCTACGAGCAGTACTTC